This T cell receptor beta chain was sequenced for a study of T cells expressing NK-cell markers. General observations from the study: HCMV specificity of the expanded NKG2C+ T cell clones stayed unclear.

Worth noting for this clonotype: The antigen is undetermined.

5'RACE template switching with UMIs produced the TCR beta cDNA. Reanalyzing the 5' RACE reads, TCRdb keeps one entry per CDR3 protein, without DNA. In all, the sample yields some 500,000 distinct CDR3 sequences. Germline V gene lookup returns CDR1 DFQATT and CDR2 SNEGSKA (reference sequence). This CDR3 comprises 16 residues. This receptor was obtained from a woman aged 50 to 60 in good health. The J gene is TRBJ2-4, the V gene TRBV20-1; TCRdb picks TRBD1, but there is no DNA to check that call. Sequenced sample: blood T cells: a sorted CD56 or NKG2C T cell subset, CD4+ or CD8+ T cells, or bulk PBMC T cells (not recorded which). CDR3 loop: CSARDFTGGTKNIQYF.